This T cell receptor beta chain is drawn from a study of blood T cell repertoires in COVID-19. Whole-study context: Nucleic acid was either cDNA or gDNA, and it came from T cells, B-cell-depleted T cells, or PBMCs.

V was clipped by 8 bases and J by 0 bases; unmatched bases: 5. Germline CDR1 SNHLY, CDR2 FYNNEI. This CDR3 has 14 residues. Source study methods: Cell counts per sample came from amplifying reference gene primers. Sequencing used immunoSEQ multiplex PCR; TCRdb keeps in-frame clones, though not all of them. The D gene and trimming were derived from the DNA, and the V and J assignments and clone size from that table. The data show roughly 170,000 clones, about 74% seen once. The source is a woman aged 80 or over with acute or convalescent COVID-19. The sequencing input was peripheral blood. The rearrangement joins TRBV2 to TRBJ2-7; 9 nucleotides align to TRBD1. CDR3 in amino acids: CASVPGQGSYEQYF. In DNA, the CDR3 is TGTGCCAGCGTACCGGGACAGGGCTCCTACGAGCAGTACTTC.